A selection of T cell receptor beta chains follows, all from one sample in a study of identical twins. TCRdb analysed the 5' RACE reads with MiXCR anew, one entry per CDR3 protein. The sample contains about 660,000 distinct CDR3 sequences, 8.6% of which appear only once. This sample also belongs to another study, concerning yellow fever vaccine responses in identical twins.

The sequencing input was PBMCs. These receptors were collected from a woman under 30 in good health. CDR3s include the opening cysteine and the closing phenylalanine or tryptophan.

TRBJ2-7 | TRBV5-1 | CASSFGTTSYEQYF
TRBJ2-7 | TRBV3-1 | CASSQAPATEQYF
TRBJ2-7 | TRBV27 | CASRKSNYEQYF
TRBJ2-3 | TRBV12-3/TRBV12-4 | CALTAMTSGGLASTDTQYF
TRBJ2-7 | TRBV7-9 | CASSPPGTSGSEQYF
TRBJ1-1 | TRBV3-1 | CASSQGFTGLKSTEAFF
TRBJ2-7 | TRBV4-2 | CASSQAGTGQHEQYF
TRBJ2-2 | TRBV29-1 | CSVEDLGGGASGELFF
TRBJ1-2 | TRBV4-3 | CASSQDRWTYGYTF
TRBJ2-3 | TRBV5-1 | CASSLVQGPGTDTQYF
TRBJ2-7 | TRBV27 | CASSFGEGAYEQYF
TRBJ1-6 | TRBV4-2 | CASSQVVFYSPLHF
TRBJ2-4 | TRBV7-2 | CASSPWQLAKNIQYF
TRBJ1-1 | TRBV15 | CATSRGEGYTEAFF
TRBJ2-7 | TRBV20-1 | CSARDSVSYEQYF
TRBJ2-3 | TRBV7-2 | CASSLGGRGLTDTQYF
TRBJ1-4 | TRBV20-1 | CSAKWETNEKLFF
TRBJ2-7 | TRBV6-1 | CASSRKGQGQSYEQYF
TRBJ1-2 | TRBV20-1 | CSARDLTRLGGYTF
TRBJ1-1 | TRBV12-5 | CASGLAYTEAFF
TRBJ2-2 | TRBV4-2 | CASSQGGTSTGELFF
TRBJ2-5 | TRBV14 | CASSHRIETQYF
TRBJ2-1 | TRBV29-1 | CSGKSDMGPDEQFF
TRBJ2-1 | TRBV4-3 | CASSRTSGSEEQFF
TRBJ1-1 | TRBV28 | CASSLAGTGLRF